This T cell receptor (beta chain) derives from a study of technical replicates of blood from a handful of donors (dated 2017 in TCRdb). Worth noting for this clone: Which antigen it targets is not known. Base qualities were left out, and no much larger clone turns up one base away.

Library construction relied on the immunoSEQ multiplex PCR assay. TCRdb's version of the immuneACCESS table is confined to in-frame rearrangements and falls short of the full clone set. An unresolved V gene accounts for under half of the shortfall where checked; the remainder is of unknown origin. The sample table shows 50,000 to 70,000 clones, and roughly 90% are seen once. Approximately 4.5% of the sample comes from the top ten. Counted from cysteine to phenylalanine, this CDR3 has 12 amino acids. The CDR3 DNA has 36 bases and is translated from base 1. As encoded in the germline V gene, CDR1 is KGHSH while CDR2 is LQKENI. Between the V and J ends, shortened by 6 bases and 2 bases respectively, the junction contains 6 bases.

This TCR derives from a human donor in good health. Some clones in this sample may be carry-over from other donors' samples. The chain employs TRBV18 and TRBJ2-3; the D gene cannot be resolved reliably. Sequenced: PBMCs. The CDR3 has the sequence CASSLYTDTQYF. At the DNA level, the sequence is TGTGCCAGCTCCCTATACACAGATACGCAGTATTTT.